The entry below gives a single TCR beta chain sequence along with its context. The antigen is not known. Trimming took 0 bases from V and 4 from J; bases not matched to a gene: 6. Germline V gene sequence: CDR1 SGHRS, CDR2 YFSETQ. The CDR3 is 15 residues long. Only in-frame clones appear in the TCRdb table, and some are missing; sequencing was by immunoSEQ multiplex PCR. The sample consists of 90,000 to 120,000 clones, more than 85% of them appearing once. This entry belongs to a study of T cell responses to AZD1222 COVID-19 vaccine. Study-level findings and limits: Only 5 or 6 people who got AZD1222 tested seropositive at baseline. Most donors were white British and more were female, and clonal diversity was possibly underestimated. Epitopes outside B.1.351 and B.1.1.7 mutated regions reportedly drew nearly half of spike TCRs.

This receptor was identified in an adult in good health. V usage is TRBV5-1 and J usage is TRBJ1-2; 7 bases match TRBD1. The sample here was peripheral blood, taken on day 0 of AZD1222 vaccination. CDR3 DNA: TGCGCCAGCAGCTTGGTAGCGGGACAGCTCTATGGCTACACCTTC. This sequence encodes CASSLVAGQLYGYTF.